One and the same sample provided the 2 T cell receptor beta chains below, sequenced in a study of blood T cell repertoires in COVID-19. Clones were sequenced by immunoSEQ multiplex PCR, and TCRdb holds only the in-frame ones, with some missing. This sample carries about 180,000 clones, 70% to 90% of them seen once, and the ten largest clones take approximately 2.7%. The sample was peripheral blood. These receptors all come from a man aged 35-49 years with active or convalescent COVID-19.

This rearrangement joins TRBV19 to TRBJ2-1; 7 bases are shared with TRBD2. Trimming removed 4 bases from V and 0 bases from J; junction bases left unmatched: 12. Germline CDR1 LNHDA, CDR2 SQIVND (reference sequence). The CDR3 is 18 amino acids. CDR3 in DNA: TGTGCCAGTAGTACGCCCTCTGAGCGGGGACTCTCCTACAATGAGCAGTTCTTC. Amino acid sequence: CASSTPSERGLSYNEQFF.

The V gene is TRBV18, the J gene TRBJ2-7, with 8 bases lining up with TRBD2. CDR1 KGHSH and CDR2 LQKENI come from the germline V gene. There are 14 residues in the CDR3. The trim removed 1 base at V and 2 bases at J, leaving 1 base unmatched. This CDR3 reads CASSPLAGTYEQYF. In DNA, the CDR3 is TGTGCCAGCTCACCACTAGCGGGGACCTACGAGCAGTACTTC.